This T cell receptor beta chain came from a study of T cells in Graves' hyperthyroidism and ophthalmopathy (dated 2019 in TCRdb). For the wider study: To identify TCR V-J signatures that set the groups apart, the researchers used a discovery cohort of more than 95 patients, made up of around 42 with Graves' ophthalmopathy and around 58 with stable Graves' hyperthyroidism. Whether ophthalmopathy could be predicted prospectively was tested in an independent validation cohort made up of fewer than 20 hyperthyroidism patients plus 17 patients who later progressed to ophthalmopathy. The 90 to 100 discovery patients were randomly divided into training and test sets at a 7:3 ratio. The study also compared thyroid tissue and blood T-cell repertoires from over 5 Graves' hyperthyroidism patients. Following sampling, methimazole starting at 30 mg daily was given to hyperthyroidism patients, and high-dose intravenous methylprednisolone was given to ophthalmopathy patients. TCR Vbeta CDR3 sequencing of 140 or so peripheral blood samples (approximately 44 ophthalmopathy, 75 to 80 hyperthyroidism and roughly 17 progressor patients) is reported in the paper.

The research as a whole found: In validation, the model predicted progression to ophthalmopathy a median of approximately 6.6 months before onset, with about 64% sensitivity and just under 75% specificity. No statistical method was used to set the sample size in advance, and investigators knew the group allocation. Blood samples also contained most of the expanded thyroid clonotypes (frequency above 0.001), which suggests that blood repertoires may reflect thyroid immune responses. A model built on a 13 V-J signature distinguished ophthalmopathy from stable hyperthyroidism, reaching roughly 88% sensitivity and under 84% specificity in cross-validation and 80%/75% in testing.

Amplification of TCR beta CDR3 regions was carried out from RNA transcripts. For the first round of RT-PCR on the TCR CDR3, the HTBI primer set was used together with the Qiagen OneStep RT-PCR kit. A second multiplex PCR round built the libraries, followed by size selection and purification. Sequencing of the libraries was done on an Illumina HiSeq2000 using paired-end 100 bp reads. Regarding the original processing steps: SOAPnuke was used to process the raw data, throwing out any read that contained adapters or uncalled bases, had a mean Phred below 15, or lacked an exact constant-primer or identifier match. COPE v1.2.5 was used to merge high-quality paired reads, and clonotypes were defined as unique nucleotide sequences. MiTCR v1.1 was used to align the clonotypes against IMGT TRBV, TRBD and TRBJ reference segments. Only V-J combinations with frequency above 0.0001, covering 99.2% of repertoires, were analysed. The TCS score was defined as F50 (clonal expansion) divided by E x V (chaos), with BLOSUM62-based TCRdist calculated between CDR3 peptides within each V-J. Welch's t-statistics and random forest reduced 450 to 600 V-J features to 10 to 15, which were used in a naive Bayes classifier (R e1071). The Morisita-Horn index was used to measure how similar the thyroid and blood repertoires were. Starting from the raw public reads, TCRdb applied fastp trimming at Q25, assembled clones with MiXCR and retained in-frame beta chains. Each CDR3 protein gets just one entry, which takes the most common genes and DNA from the rows behind it. TCRdb's processing, not the authors', yielded these V and J calls. Present in this sample are almost 600,000 distinct CDR3 sequences, roughly 50% of which were seen just once. The top ten clones comprise around 8% of the sample.

Graves' hyperthyroidism was defined as stable when no progression to ophthalmopathy occurred over 18 months of follow-up. Hyperthyroidism patients were newly diagnosed, with disease duration under 2 months, and aged 18 to 65 years. Any patient with an uncontrolled infection, another autoimmune disease, pregnancy or lactation was excluded. Diagnoses were established on the basis of clinical symptoms, serum thyroxine and TRAb, thyroid ultrasound, and orbital computed tomography. Total RNA was extracted using Trizol reagent, and RNA quality was assessed on an Agilent 2100 Bioanalyzer. The sample holds one count of this clonotype. The antigen it recognizes is unknown. No base qualities exist here, and no much larger clone lies one base off it. A single read makes a weak case. The germline V gene (reference sequence) provides CDR1 DFQATT and CDR2 SNEGSKA. The CDR3 has 15 amino acids, counting the end cysteine and phenylalanine. Only the CDR3 part of the read is kept: 45 bases, read in frame from the first base. From V the trimming removes 0 bases and from J it removes 7 bases, while the gene matches leave 10 bases of the junction unaccounted for.

The sequenced sample consisted of peripheral blood or thyroid tissue (not recorded which). The chain is assembled from TRBV20-1 and TRBJ2-7; TRBD2 matches 9 bases in the middle. The clonotype was recovered from a young woman with Graves' hyperthyroidism. Read as DNA, the sequence is TGCAGTGCTAGAGATCTCTCGGCGGGAGGGAATGAGCAGTACTTC. This translates into CSARDLSAGGNEQYF.